This T cell receptor beta chain was sequenced during a study of T cells after posttransplantation cyclophosphamide. On the day of bone marrow donation, the related graft donor provided peripheral blood. Sequencing was performed with immunoSEQ multiplex PCR; in TCRdb, only in-frame clones are kept and a portion is missing. The sample holds around 66,000 clones, just under 95% seen once. General observations from the study: Donor CD8+ memory clones often dominated recipient blood repertoires at later times. Recipient CMV seropositivity and CMV reactivation strongly tracked TRB clonality.

With regard to this clone: What it binds is not known.

This CDR3 has 15 residues. V lost 4 bases to trimming and J lost 7 bases; unmatched junction nucleotides: 11. Germline assignment: CDR1 SQVTM and CDR2 ANQGSEA. The sequencing sample was made of PBMCs. This TCR was recovered from a woman aged 30 to 39 in good health and a related stem cell transplant donor. The chain carries TRBV29-1 and TRBJ2-4; 9 nucleotides align to TRBD2. The CDR3 region is CSVALRLAEANIQYF. CDR3 DNA: TGCAGCGTTGCCCTCCGACTAGCGGAGGCCAACATTCAGTACTTC.